The 30 T cell receptor beta chains listed next were all sequenced from one sample in a study of memory CD4+ T cells and cytomegalovirus serostatus. TCRdb's table, derived via immunoSEQ multiplex PCR, lists solely in-frame clones and lacks some. This table has 45,000 to 65,000 clones, 78% appearing once. The sort gate was single viable CD3+CD4+CD8-CD45RO+ cells for memory CD4+ T cells. What was sequenced was memory CD4+ T cells from blood. The source of these receptors is an adult in good health and CMV-seronegative.

The rearrangement uses TRBV25-1 and TRBJ1-1; D possibly corresponds to TRBD1 (6 bases). Per germline, CDR1 MGHDK and CDR2 SYGVNS. This CDR3 is built from 13 residues. V was pared by 7 bases and J by 6 bases, with 15 bases between. CDR3 DNA sequence: TGTGCCAGCAAGGGCACAGGGAAGGCTGAAGCTTTCTTT. Protein sequence: CASKGTGKAEAFF.

This clone was seen once. J is TRBJ1-4 and V is TRBV7-9; D is unclear. CDR3 length: 14 amino acids. Per the germline V gene, CDR1 is SEHNR and CDR2 is FQNEAQ (reference sequence). V shed 5 bases and J shed 4 bases, with 11 bases lying between them. This CDR3 is CASSQPGRNEKLFF. CDR3 coding DNA: TGTGCCAGCAGCCAGCCCGGTCGTAATGAAAAACTGTTTTTT.

The chain links TRBV5-4 to TRBJ1-6; no clear D gene. The CDR3 covers 13 residues. Germline CDR1 is SGHNT and CDR2 is YYREEE (reference sequence). V shed 0 bases and J shed 7 bases, with 5 bases lying between them. CDR3 sequence reads: CASSLELNSPLHF. For the CDR3, the DNA is TGTGCCAGCAGCTTGGAGTTGAATTCACCCCTCCACTTT.

This clone showed up just a few times. The chain couples TRBV5-4 to TRBJ1-5; no definite D call. V was trimmed by 0 bases and J by 11 bases, leaving 15 bases between them. Germline-derived CDR1 and CDR2 are SGHNT and YYREEE (reference sequence). The CDR3 has 14 residues. CDR3 DNA: TGTGCCAGCAGCTTGGGTGGTGACCTGAGGTCCCAGCATTTT. The encoded protein is CASSLGGDLRSQHF.

This clone was seen more than once but under ten times. The V and J genes are TRBV19 and TRBJ1-6; no reliable D call. The germline gives CDR1 LNHDA, CDR2 SQIVND (reference sequence). With 7 bases removed from V and 9 bases from J, the gap between germline ends came to 19 bases. CDR3 size: 15 residues. The CDR3 here is CASTALGEGPSPLHF. In DNA, the CDR3 is TGTGCCAGTACCGCGCTGGGTGAAGGACCTTCACCCCTCCACTTT. Using reference TRBV19 and TRBJ1-6 for the parts outside the CDR3, the full variable domain is DGGITQSPKYLFRKEGQNVTLSCEQNLNHDAMYWYRQDPGQGLRLIYYSQIVNDFQKGDIAEGYSVSREKKESFPLTVTSAQKNPTAFYLCASTALGEGPSPLHFGNGTRLTVT.

The chain joins TRBV4-3 to TRBJ2-1; D tentatively fits TRBD1 or TRBD2 (6 bases each). This CDR3 has 21 residues. CDR1 and CDR2 (germline): LGHNA, YSLEER. The V end was cut by 0 bases, the J end by 0 bases, with 24 bases between. The CDR3: CASSQERAYRGRESSYNEQFF. CDR3 nucleotides: TGCGCCAGCAGCCAAGAACGGGCGTATCGGGGGCGCGAAAGCTCCTACAATGAGCAGTTCTTC.

V is TRBV18 and J is TRBJ2-5; D tentatively reads TRBD1 or TRBD2 (5 bases each). With 4 bases removed from V and 2 bases from J, the gap between germline ends came to 23 bases. CDR1 KGHSH and CDR2 LQKENI come from the germline V gene. The CDR3 consists of 18 residues. The CDR3 nucleotides read TGTGCCAGCTCACGAGCACAGCTGAGGGGAGTGGTGCAAGAGACCCAGTACTTC. The encoded protein is CASSRAQLRGVVQETQYF.

The chain carries TRBV6-5 and TRBJ1-4; D is unresolved. Germline V gene sequence: CDR1 MNHEY, CDR2 SVGAGI. This CDR3 has 14 amino acids. Trimming pared 5 bases from V and 3 bases from J, leaving 10 bases between. CDR3 amino acids: CASSPLRANEKLFF. The CDR3 DNA sequence: TGTGCCAGCAGTCCGCTGAGGGCTAATGAAAAACTGTTTTTT.

The chain couples TRBV10-3 to TRBJ2-7; TRBD1 is a possible D gene (6 bases). Germline V CDR1 and CDR2: ENHRY, SYGVKD. Trimming took off 2 bases at V and 2 bases at J, with 10 bases between the two ends. This CDR3 is 14 amino acids long. As DNA, the CDR3 is TGTGCCATCAGTGAGGACAGGTGGACCTACGAGCAGTACTTC. This gives the protein CAISEDRWTYEQYF.

The chain employs TRBV5-5 and TRBJ1-6; D uncertain. V was clipped by 4 bases and J by 10 bases, with 9 bases between them. This CDR3 contains 12 residues. Germline loops: CDR1 SGHKS, CDR2 YYEKEE (reference sequence). The CDR3 bases are TGTGCCAGCAGCGATCTAGGGTCACCCCTCCACTTT. Translating it yields CASSDLGSPLHF.

This rearrangement joins TRBV9 to TRBJ2-1; 10 bases agree with TRBD1. The V and J ends lost 3 bases and 8 bases, in that order; junction bases with no gene match: 11. Germline-derived CDR1 and CDR2 are SGDLS and YYNGEE. The CDR3 loop spans 16 amino acids. The CDR3 nucleotides read TGTGCCAGCAGCGGGGGACAGGGGTTGGGTGGCTATGAGCAGTTCTTC. The encoded protein is CASSGGQGLGGYEQFF.

The chain joins TRBV28 to TRBJ2-7; 7 nucleotides align to TRBD1. The CDR3 has 15 amino acids. Losses at the gene ends were 6 bases for V and 5 bases for J; bases not matched to a gene: 13. Germline loops: CDR1 MDHEN, CDR2 SYDVKM. The CDR3 here is CASRDRQGLIHEQYF. The CDR3 region has the DNA TGTGCCAGCAGAGACCGACAGGGTCTGATTCACGAGCAGTACTTC.

This rearrangement joins TRBV6-6 to TRBJ2-7; D unclear. Deletions cut 8 bases from V and 5 bases from J, with 10 bases between. Germline V lookup: CDR1 MNHNY, CDR2 SVGAGI (reference sequence). CDR3 size: 11 residues. The CDR3 nucleotides read TGTGCCAGCCAACAATGGGACGAGCAGTACTTC. Protein: CASQQWDEQYF.

The chain couples TRBV27 to TRBJ2-4; D gene uncertain. The V end lost 5 bases, the J end lost 6 bases, and 17 bases lay between the germline ends. In germline, CDR1 is MNHEY, CDR2 SMNVEV (reference sequence). This CDR3 is built from 15 residues. CDR3 region: CASSPLTLGSNIQYF. In DNA form, the CDR3 reads TGTGCCAGCAGTCCGCTGACACTTGGGTCAAACATTCAGTACTTC.

The chain uses TRBV6-5 and TRBJ2-2; D is possibly TRBD1 (5 bases). V lost 6 bases, J lost 6 bases, and 11 bases lay in between. Germline V gives CDR1 MNHEY, CDR2 SVGAGI. The CDR3 is 13 amino acids. This chain's CDR3 is CASRQVLAGELFF. The CDR3 region has the DNA TGTGCCAGCAGACAGGTTCTGGCCGGGGAGCTGTTTTTT.

The rearrangement links TRBV30 to TRBJ2-7; D is unresolved. The V gene's germline CDR1 is GTSNPN and CDR2 SVGIG (reference sequence). V lost 3 bases to trimming and J lost 4 bases, with 13 bases between them. The CDR3 consists of 13 residues. CDR3 DNA sequence: TGTGCCTGGAGCAGGCAGGACCTTTACGAGCAGTACTTC. This codes for CAWSRQDLYEQYF. Full variable domain (remainder filled in from reference TRBV30 and TRBJ2-7): SQTIHQWPATLVQPVGSPLSLECTVEGTSNPNLYWYRQAAGRGLQLLFYSVGIGQISSEVPQNLSASRPQDRQFILSSKKLLLSDSGFYLCAWSRQDLYEQYFGPGTRLTVT.

The V gene is TRBV5-1, the J gene TRBJ1-1, with D maybe TRBD1 (6 bases). V lost 7 bases and J 6 bases, leaving 16 bases between the germline ends. The CDR3 contains 13 residues. Per germline, CDR1 SGHRS and CDR2 YFSETQ. CDR3: CASGVQGRAEAFF. The CDR3 bases are TGCGCCAGCGGCGTACAGGGTAGGGCTGAAGCTTTCTTT.

The V gene is TRBV7-1, the J gene TRBJ1-5; TRBD1 might be the D (6 bases). TRBV7-1 is an ORF; its function is uncertain. There are 15 residues in the CDR3. V lost 10 bases and J 0 bases, leaving 16 bases between the germline ends. CDR3 amino acids: CATEPGGASNQPQHF. CDR3 nucleotides: TGTGCCACCGAACCGGGGGGGGCTAGCAATCAGCCCCAGCATTTT.

V and J are TRBV12-5 and TRBJ1-5, with 8 positions matching TRBD1. The J segment lost 2 bases and the V segment lost 5 bases, leaving 5 bases of the junction unmatched. The CDR3 has 15 amino acids. CDR1 is LGHNT and CDR2 is FRNRAP in the germline V gene. CDR3 DNA: TGTGCTAGTGGTCCCGGACAGGGTGGCAATCAGCCCCAGCATTTT. Amino acids: CASGPGQGGNQPQHF. Full variable domain (remainder filled in from reference TRBV12-5 and TRBJ1-5): DARVTQTPRHKVTEMGQEVTMRCQPILGHNTVFWYRQTMMQGLELLAYFRNRAPLDDSGMPKDRFSAEMPDATLATLKIQPSEPRDSAVYFCASGPGQGGNQPQHFGDGTRLSIL.

This chain connects TRBV2 to TRBJ1-2; D unclear. The CDR3 is 13 amino acids. Germline lookup yields CDR1 SNHLY and CDR2 FYNNEI. V gave up 1 base and J gave up 11 bases, with 14 bases separating them. CDR3 region: CASSEGRRLGYTF. CDR3 sequence (DNA): TGTGCCAGCAGTGAAGGTCGAAGATTGGGGTACACCTTC. The variable domain in full, with the rest retrieved from reference TRBV2 and TRBJ1-2, is EPEVTQTPSHQVTQMGQEVILRCVPISNHLYFYWYRQILGQKVEFLVSFYNNEISEKSEIFDDQFSVERPDGSNFTLKIRSTKLEDSAMYFCASSEGRRLGYTFGSGTRLTVV.

The chain recombines TRBV7-7 with TRBJ2-3; 9 positions match TRBD2. The ends lost 1 base at V and 5 bases at J; junction bases unmatched: 4. CDR3 length: 15 amino acids. The germline V gene has CDR1 SSHAT and CDR2 FNYEAQ (reference sequence). Here the CDR3 DNA reads TGTGCCAGCAGCTTAGGGACTAGCGCTAGAGATACGCAGTATTTT. Translating it yields CASSLGTSARDTQYF.

The chain combines TRBV6-5 with TRBJ1-1; D is ambiguous. Per germline, CDR1 MNHEY and CDR2 SVGAGI. CDR3 length equals 13 residues. The V gene lost 2 bases and the J gene lost 1 base, with 5 bases spanning the gap. This chain's CDR3 is CASSYTRNTEAFF. The CDR3 DNA reads as TGTGCCAGCAGTTACACGAGGAACACTGAAGCTTTCTTT.

This chain joins TRBV7-8 and TRBJ1-6; possibly TRBD1 for D (6 bases). The CDR3 contains 15 residues. The germline V gene encodes CDR1 SGHVS and CDR2 FQNEAQ. Trimming took off 2 bases at V and 7 bases at J, with 12 bases between the two ends. The CDR3 coding sequence is TGTGCCAGCAGCTTACGGACAGCAACAAATTCACCCCTCCACTTT. Translation gives CASSLRTATNSPLHF.

This clone has a handful of counts. V usage is TRBV5-6 and J usage is TRBJ1-5, with a weak D call TRBD1 (5 bases). Germline assignment: CDR1 SGHDT and CDR2 YYEEEE. Trimming took 3 bases from V and 2 from J, leaving 9 bases between them. This CDR3 contains 14 residues. This chain's CDR3 is CASSWGGGNQPQHF. In DNA, the CDR3 is TGTGCCAGCAGCTGGGGGGGTGGCAATCAGCCCCAGCATTTT.

This chain uses TRBV7-2 with TRBJ2-7; D is possibly TRBD2 (6 bases). Germline V gene sequence: CDR1 SGHTA, CDR2 FQGNSA. This CDR3 is built from 12 residues. Trimming removed 5 bases from V and 9 bases from J, with 14 bases in between. The DNA for the CDR3 is TGTGCCAGCAGCCGCCTCCCGGAGGGGCAGTACTTC. This sequence encodes CASSRLPEGQYF.

V usage is TRBV14 and J usage is TRBJ1-4; the match to TRBD1 covers 7 bases. Germline V gene sequence: CDR1 SGHDN, CDR2 FVKESK. The CDR3 is made up of 15 amino acids. V trimming: 5 bases; J trimming: 8 bases; junction bases outside the gene matches: 11. CDR3 region: CASSTLDRVGEKLFF. The CDR3 DNA reads as TGTGCCAGCAGCACCCTCGACAGGGTGGGCGAAAAACTGTTTTTT.

This clone was picked up a small number of times. V is TRBV6-5 and J is TRBJ1-3; D may be TRBD1 (6 bases). The CDR3 has 14 amino acids. V lost 6 bases and J lost 4, with 13 bases in between. CDR1 is MNHEY, CDR2 SVGAGI, per germline. For the CDR3, the DNA is TGTGCCAGCAGAAAAGGGGGGGCCGGAAACACCATATATTTT. It translates to CASRKGGAGNTIYF.

The chain links TRBV5-1 to TRBJ2-3, with 13 positions matching TRBD2. Looked up from germline, CDR1 is SGHRS and CDR2 is YFSETQ. V trimming: 2 bases; J trimming: 1 base; junction bases outside the gene matches: 7. The CDR3 loop spans 18 amino acids. The CDR3 region has the DNA TGCGCCAGCAGCTTCGGGACTAGCGGGAAGTATGGCACAGATACGCAGTATTTT. Encoded protein: CASSFGTSGKYGTDTQYF.

This chain joins TRBV7-2 and TRBJ1-2; 9 positions match TRBD1. V lost 4 bases and J lost 8; bases outside the gene matches: 8. Per the germline V gene, CDR1 is SGHTA and CDR2 is FQGNSA. The CDR3 is 14 amino acids. CDR3 DNA: TGTGCCAGCAGCTCCGGGGGACAGGGCGTGGGCTACACCTTC. This codes for CASSSGGQGVGYTF.

The chain carries TRBV7-6 and TRBJ1-6; a weak D match, TRBD1 (6 bases). V was shortened by 5 bases and J by 7 bases, with 15 bases between the two germline ends. The CDR3 spans 15 residues. Per the germline V gene, CDR1 is SGHVS and CDR2 is FNYEAQ. The CDR3 here is CASSLGTTLNSPLHF. For the CDR3, the DNA is TGTGCCAGCAGCCTCGGGACAACCCTCAATTCACCCCTCCACTTT.